This TCR beta chain was identified during a study of radiotherapy plus CTLA-4 blockade in lung cancer. Sequenced by immunoSEQ multiplex PCR; TCRdb stores in-frame clones only, minus some. The sample yields 100,000 to 150,000 clones, about four fifths seen once. Trimming left V 3 bases short and J 4 bases short, with 15 bases between. The germline V gene encodes CDR1 GTSNPN and CDR2 SVGIG (reference sequence). This CDR3 is built from 14 residues. This clonotype originated in a human donor with non-small cell lung cancer who had a partial response to radiotherapy plus ipilimumab. The sample in question was peripheral blood, obtained from a patient treated with radiotherapy plus ipilimumab. V and J are TRBV30 and TRBJ2-5, with D unresolved. CDR3 loop: CAWSPDNPSETQYF. DNA of the CDR3: TGTGCCTGGAGCCCCGACAACCCTTCAGAGACCCAGTACTTC.